This record looks at one TCR beta chain sequence and its context. In the study's own analysis: Reference gene primer amplification yielded estimated nucleated cell counts. Data came from immunoSEQ multiplex PCR; TCRdb stores just in-frame clones and leaves some out. The DNA was the basis for D and trimming; V, J and clone size are from that table. In the table there are 200,000 or so clones, about 88% of which are singletons. These data belong to a study of blood T cell repertoires in COVID-19. For the study at large: Some COVID-19 samples were acute and others convalescent; all came from the United States, Italy and Spain. The analysed material was cDNA or gDNA that came from T cells, B-cell-depleted T cells, or PBMCs.

The CDR3 is made up of 16 amino acids. With 10 bases clipped from V and 8 bases from J, the junction kept 22 bases outside the gene matches. The V gene's germline CDR1 is MDHEN and CDR2 SYDVKM. The chain carries TRBV28 and TRBJ1-2; 7 nucleotides match TRBD1. Source material: peripheral blood. This TCR derives from a man in his fifties who had recovered from COVID-19. The CDR3 DNA reads TGTGCCACCCAGGGAGAGGGGGCGCAGGACGGTCGGGGCTACACCTTC. The encoded protein is CATQGEGAQDGRGYTF.